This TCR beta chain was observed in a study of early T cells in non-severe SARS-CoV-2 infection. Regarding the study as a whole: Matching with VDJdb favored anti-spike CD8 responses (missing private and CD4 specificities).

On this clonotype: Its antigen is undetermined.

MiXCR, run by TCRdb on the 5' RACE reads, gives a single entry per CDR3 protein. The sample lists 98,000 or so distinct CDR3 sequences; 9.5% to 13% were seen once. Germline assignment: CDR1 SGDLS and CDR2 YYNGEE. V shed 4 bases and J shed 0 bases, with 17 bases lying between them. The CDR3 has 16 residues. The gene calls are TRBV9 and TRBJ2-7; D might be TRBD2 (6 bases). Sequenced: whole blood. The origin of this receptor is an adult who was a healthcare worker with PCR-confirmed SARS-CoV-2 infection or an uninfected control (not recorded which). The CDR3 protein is CASSPRRGASSYEQYF. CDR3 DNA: TGTGCCAGCAGCCCGAGGAGGGGTGCCTCCTCCTACGAGCAGTACTTC.